This T cell receptor beta chain is from a study of T cells in Graves' hyperthyroidism and ophthalmopathy. This CDR3 contains 18 residues. After removal of 1 base from V and 5 bases from J, the junction contained 8 bases not matched to a gene. In germline, CDR1 is MNHNS, CDR2 SASEGT. RNA transcripts served as the template for amplifying TCR beta CDR3 regions. Researchers ran a first-round RT-PCR on the TCR CDR3 using the HTBI primer set. Each CDR3 protein is one row after TCRdb ran MiXCR on the multiplex PCR reads. The sample has about 510,000 distinct CDR3 sequences, 13% to 15% seen once. This chain links TRBV6-1 with TRBJ2-5, with TRBD2 matching 15 bases. The sequenced sample consisted of blood. This receptor was identified in a woman aged 40 to 49 with Graves' hyperthyroidism. Written as DNA, the CDR3 is TGTGCCAGCAGTGAAGAGGGGGGGACTAGCGGGAGGATGGAGACCCAGTACTTC. Protein product: CASSEEGGTSGRMETQYF.